These 18 T cell receptor beta chains were all obtained from the same sample, sequenced in a study of monozygotic twins with inflammatory bowel disease. Reanalyzing the 5' RACE reads, TCRdb keeps one entry per CDR3 protein, without DNA. The listing records a few hundred thousand distinct CDR3 sequences. Sequencing was carried out using blood. Receptors were obtained from a human donor with ulcerative colitis or Crohn's disease, or a healthy co-twin of an affected twin (not recorded which).

V and J are TRBV7-8 and TRBJ1-1; lacking DNA, the TRBD1 call made by TCRdb goes unchecked. CDR1 and CDR2 from the germline V gene are SGHVS and FQNEAQ. The CDR3 is 15 residues long. This CDR3 reads CASSPGPGRGTEAFF.

This CDR3 reads CASSLEGRTSSQPQHF. The rearrangement joins TRBV5-1 to TRBJ1-5. The germline V gene encodes CDR1 SGHRS and CDR2 YFSETQ. The CDR3 runs to 16 residues.

The chain carries TRBV28 and TRBJ1-1. Germline V gene lookup returns CDR1 MDHEN and CDR2 SYDVKM. This CDR3 is 12 amino acids long. This CDR3 reads CASRSGSTEAFF.

This chain uses TRBV6-1 with TRBJ2-1. Germline lookup yields CDR1 MNHNS and CDR2 SASEGT. This CDR3 has 12 amino acids. CDR3 protein: CASSEGRQKKFF.

This chain joins TRBV11-2 and TRBJ2-6; TCRdb's D call, TRBD1, is unchecked because there is no DNA. There are 19 residues in the CDR3. The germline CDR1 and CDR2 sequences are SGHAT and FQNNGV. CDR3 loop: CASSLYPGQGAQGANVLTF.

This chain connects TRBV19 to TRBJ2-7; TCRdb returns TRBD2, unconfirmable since there is no DNA. The CDR3 is 14 amino acids. CDR1 and CDR2 (germline): LNHDA, SQIVND (reference sequence). Here the CDR3 reads CASSISGISYEQYF.

The chain recombines TRBV6-2 or TRBV6-3 with TRBJ1-5; with no DNA, the TCRdb D assignment of TRBD1 cannot be verified. CDR3 size: 14 residues. Germline assignment: CDR1 MNHEY and CDR2 SVGEGT. CDR3 sequence: CASSARDRGQPQHF.

The chain uses TRBV7-3 and TRBJ2-7; lacking DNA, the TRBD1 call made by TCRdb goes unchecked. The CDR3 has 15 amino acids. CDR1 and CDR2 from the germline V gene are SGHTA and FQGTGA. The CDR3 spells CASSLIGVENYEQYF.

This rearrangement joins TRBV20-1 to TRBJ2-7; as DNA is missing, the TRBD1 call by TCRdb cannot be tested. The CDR3 covers 11 residues. Per the germline V gene, CDR1 is DFQATT and CDR2 is SNEGSKA (reference sequence). The chain's CDR3 is CSARVAPEQYF.

The chain employs TRBV7-8 and TRBJ2-3. CDR1 SGHVS and CDR2 FQNEAQ come from the germline V gene. This CDR3 is 14 amino acids long. CDR3 region: CASSLGLGTDTQYF.

The rearrangement joins TRBV6-2 or TRBV6-3 to TRBJ2-5; TCRdb's assignment of TRBD2 cannot be checked, as there is no DNA. This CDR3 has 15 residues. Germline CDR1 reads MNHEY; CDR2 reads SVGEGT. The CDR3 sequence: CASTHSWSGEETQYF.

The chain couples TRBV7-3 to TRBJ2-4. CDR3 length equals 14 residues. CDR1 and CDR2 (germline): SGHTA, FQGTGA. The CDR3 here is CASSLTGYRNIQYF. Combining the CDR3 with reference TRBV7-3 and TRBJ2-4 gives the whole variable domain GAGVSQTPSNKVTEKGKYVELRCDPISGHTALYWYRQSLGQGPEFLIYFQGTGAADDSGLPNDRFFAVRPEGSVSTLKIQRTERGDSAVYLCASSLTGYRNIQYFGAGTRLSVL.

The chain combines TRBV7-6 with TRBJ2-7; the D call from TCRdb, TRBD1, cannot be confirmed without DNA. CDR3 size: 19 residues. The V gene's germline CDR1 is SGHVS and CDR2 FNYEAQ. CDR3 in amino acids: CASSLAVFGTGRRRREQYF.

The rearrangement uses TRBV27 and TRBJ2-7. Germline CDR1 MNHEY, CDR2 SMNVEV (reference sequence). The CDR3 is 13 residues long. CDR3 protein: CASSSVGPYEQYF.

This chain joins TRBV12-3 or TRBV12-4 and TRBJ2-3. CDR3 length equals 14 residues. CDR3 region: CTSSLVGGTDTQYF.

The rearrangement links TRBV24-1 to TRBJ1-2. Germline CDR1 reads KGHDR; CDR2 reads SFDVKD. The CDR3 extends over 13 amino acids. The CDR3: CATSAPATFRYTF.

The CDR3 sequence: CASRQDREDDEQYF. The chain is built from TRBV5-1 and TRBJ2-7; TCRdb reports TRBD1, a call that lacks DNA to check it against. CDR1 and CDR2 from the germline V gene are SGHRS and YFSETQ. The CDR3 totals 14 residues.

The chain joins TRBV19 to TRBJ2-1; no DNA is available, so the TRBD1 call from TCRdb remains unchecked. The germline CDR1 and CDR2 sequences are LNHDA and SQIVND (reference sequence). This CDR3 is 16 amino acids long. The CDR3 loop is CASTRGGRSPNNEQFF.